The next 23 T cell receptor beta chains were all read from a single sample in a study of vaccination effects on CD4 cells after COVID-19. ViraFEST used viral peptide pools to expand antigen-specific CD4+ T cells before sequencing. Following culture for about ten days, CD4+ T cells were isolated. Each participant was given two doses of one vaccine (BNT162b2 or mRNA-1273). These TCRs' antigens remain unknown. The assay was immunoSEQ multiplex PCR, and TCRdb's table has in-frame clones only and misses some. The sample consists of around 46,000 clones, over 60% of them appearing once. The input for sequencing was CD4+ T cells from PBMCs cultured with HCoV-OC43 spike peptides, taken after COVID-19 vaccination. As for subset: HCoV-OC43 spike overlapping peptide pool stimulation. These TCRs come from a human donor who received a COVID-19 vaccine.

This sequence joins TRBV7-9 and TRBJ2-3; maybe TRBD1 (5 bases). Germline lookup yields CDR1 SEHNR and CDR2 FQNEAQ (reference sequence). The germline V and J ends were trimmed by 4 bases and 6 bases, with 11 bases remaining between them. The CDR3 is made up of 13 amino acids. The chain's CDR3 is CASSSRPGDTQYF. In DNA, the CDR3 is TGTGCCAGCAGCTCCAGGCCAGGGGATACGCAGTATTTT. The full variable domain, with the rest looked up from reference TRBV7-9 and TRBJ2-3, is DTGVSQNPRHKITKRGQNVTFRCDPISEHNRLYWYRQTLGQGPEFLTYFQNEAQLEKSRLLSDRFSAERPKGSFSTLEIQRTEQGDSAMYLCASSSRPGDTQYFGPGTRLTVL.

The chain joins TRBV6-5 to TRBJ2-5; the match to TRBD2 covers 10 bases. Germline V gene lookup returns CDR1 MNHEY and CDR2 SVGAGI. CDR3 length: 14 amino acids. V was clipped by 6 bases and J by 5 bases; unmatched bases: 6. CDR3 coding DNA: TGTGCCAGCAGAATAGCGGGGGGCATGGAGACCCAGTACTTC. Translated: CASRIAGGMETQYF.

This sequence joins TRBV3-1 (or the pseudogene TRBV3-2) and TRBJ2-1; tentative D call: TRBD1 (6 bases). Per germline, CDR1 LGHDT and CDR2 YNNKEL (reference sequence). Trimming took off 5 bases at V and 14 bases at J, with 16 bases between the two ends. The CDR3 is 12 residues long. The CDR3 nucleotides are TGTGCCAGCAGCGCCACCAGGGGCGCGGAGTTCTTC. The encoded protein is CASSATRGAEFF.

The rearrangement joins TRBV4-2 to TRBJ2-1; 11 bases line up with TRBD1. Trimming cost V 0 bases and J 14 bases; bases outside gene matches: 6. The germline V gene has CDR1 LGHNA and CDR2 YNFKEQ. This CDR3 has 14 amino acids. Written as DNA, the CDR3 is TGTGCCAGCAGCCAAGACCCCGGACAGGGGGCGGAGTTCTTC. The encoded protein is CASSQDPGQGAEFF.

The V call is TRBV5-1, the J call TRBJ1-1; TRBD1 is a possible D gene (5 bases). Trimming took off 0 bases at V and 4 bases at J, with 10 bases between the two ends. CDR1 and CDR2 from the germline V gene are SGHRS and YFSETQ. The CDR3 runs 14 residues. The CDR3 is CASSLAWGPTEAFF. In DNA form, the CDR3 reads TGCGCCAGCAGCTTGGCGTGGGGACCCACTGAAGCTTTCTTT.

This rearrangement joins TRBV6-5 to TRBJ1-2; the D gene is possibly TRBD1 (5 bases). The CDR3 contains 13 residues. The germline CDR1 and CDR2 sequences are MNHEY and SVGAGI. V was trimmed by 6 bases and J by 0 bases, leaving 8 bases between them. This CDR3 reads CASRATANYGYTF. The CDR3 DNA sequence: TGTGCCAGCAGGGCGACAGCTAACTATGGCTACACCTTC.

To note about this clone: Additional DNA sequences in this sample encode the identical CDR3. The J gene is TRBJ1-1, the V gene TRBV5-1, with a tentative D call TRBD1 (5 bases). V gave up 4 bases and J gave up 1 base, with 8 bases separating them. This CDR3 region has 13 residues. Germline V gene sequence: CDR1 SGHRS, CDR2 YFSETQ. The CDR3 bases are TGCGCCAGCAGCCTGGGGGGGAACACTGAAGCTTTCTTT. It is translated as CASSLGGNTEAFF.

This rearrangement joins TRBV29-1 to TRBJ1-5; the D is unclear. The CDR3 runs 13 residues. CDR1 is SQVTM, CDR2 ANQGSEA, per germline. Trimming stripped 2 bases from V and 0 bases from J, with 5 bases between. CDR3 DNA: TGCAGCGTTGAAACCAGTAGCAATCAGCCCCAGCATTTT. Its protein is CSVETSSNQPQHF.

J is TRBJ2-5 and V is TRBV12-3 or TRBV12-4; D is possibly TRBD1 (5 bases). This CDR3 contains 13 residues. V was trimmed by 6 bases and J by 1 base, leaving 9 bases between them. CDR3 sequence: CASSRQSQETQYF. The CDR3 nucleotides read TGTGCCAGCAGCCGACAGAGCCAAGAGACCCAGTACTTC.

The rearrangement joins TRBV6-4 to TRBJ2-2; maybe TRBD2 (5 bases). CDR1 is MRHNA, CDR2 SNTAGT, per germline. CDR3 size: 13 residues. V lost 3 bases and J 5 bases, leaving 7 bases between the germline ends. CDR3 sequence (DNA): TGTGCCAGCAGTGAGGTAGCGACCGGGGAGCTGTTTTTT. Translation gives CASSEVATGELFF.

This chain connects TRBV2 to TRBJ1-5; TRBD1 is a possible D gene (5 bases). The germline V and J ends were trimmed by 2 bases and 3 bases, with 26 bases remaining between them. This CDR3 contains 20 residues. Germline CDR1 SNHLY, CDR2 FYNNEI. The CDR3 reads CASSEFKGIFTAWANQPQHF. The CDR3 DNA is TGTGCCAGCAGTGAATTTAAGGGGATTTTTACCGCTTGGGCCAATCAGCCCCAGCATTTT. Drawing the rest from reference TRBV2 and TRBJ1-5, the complete variable domain is EPEVTQTPSHQVTQMGQEVILRCVPISNHLYFYWYRQILGQKVEFLVSFYNNEISEKSEIFDDQFSVERPDGSNFTLKIRSTKLEDSAMYFCASSEFKGIFTAWANQPQHFGDGTRLSIL.

The chain joins TRBV7-8 to TRBJ2-1, with D perhaps TRBD2 (5 bases). Germline CDR1 and CDR2: SGHVS and FQNEAQ. This CDR3 is built from 17 residues. V was cut by 1 base and J by 9 bases, with 22 bases left in between. The CDR3 loop reads CASSLGPLTPAAREQFF. The CDR3 nucleotides are TGTGCCAGCAGCTTAGGCCCCCTTACGCCAGCGGCGCGTGAGCAGTTCTTC.

The rearrangement joins TRBV4-1 to TRBJ2-5, with a weak D call TRBD2 (6 bases). V was trimmed by 5 bases and J by 8 bases, leaving 21 bases between them. Germline V lookup: CDR1 MGHRA, CDR2 YSYEKL. The CDR3 sequence is 15 residues long. DNA for the CDR3: TGCGCCAGCAGCGAGGCCCAACTAGCAGCGATAACCCAGTACTTC. Residues: CASSEAQLAAITQYF.

The CDR3 region is CASLRDRGIYGYTF. The DNA for the CDR3 is TGTGCCAGCCTCCGGGACAGGGGGATCTATGGCTACACCTTC. The rearrangement links TRBV6-5 to TRBJ1-2; 11 bases are shared with TRBD1. The CDR3 runs to 14 residues. Trimming at V came to 8 bases and at J to 4 bases, leaving 6 bases not matched to a gene. CDR1 and CDR2 from the germline V gene are MNHEY and SVGAGI.

This chain links TRBV3-1 (or the pseudogene TRBV3-2) with TRBJ1-6, with TRBD1 matching over 8 bases. Looked up from germline, CDR1 is LGHDT and CDR2 is YNNKEL (reference sequence). The ends lost 4 bases at V and 9 bases at J; junction bases unmatched: 5. CDR3 length equals 14 residues. The CDR3 nucleotides read TGTGCCAGCAGCCCCAGACAGGGGAGTTCACCCCTCCACTTT. Protein: CASSPRQGSSPLHF.

This chain uses TRBV3-1 (or the pseudogene TRBV3-2) with TRBJ1-5; no firm D call. Germline V gives CDR1 LGHDT, CDR2 YNNKEL (reference sequence). The CDR3 is 15 residues long. Trimming took 2 bases from V and 5 from J, leaving 13 bases between them. CDR3 sequence (DNA): TGTGCCAGCAGCCAATCAGATCAGCAAGATCAGCCCCAGCATTTT. Protein: CASSQSDQQDQPQHF.

The chain carries TRBV6-6 and TRBJ1-1; the D is unclear. The CDR3 length is 13 residues. V was shortened by 2 bases and J by 8 bases, with 12 bases between the two germline ends. Germline CDR1 is MNHNY and CDR2 is SVGAGI (reference sequence). CDR3 region: CASSYPPSIEAFF. CDR3 nucleotides: TGTGCCAGCAGTTACCCGCCGAGCATCGAAGCTTTCTTT.

The chain is built from TRBV19 and TRBJ2-3, with 9 bases that match TRBD1. The CDR3 covers 18 residues. Germline loops: CDR1 LNHDA, CDR2 SQIVND (reference sequence). V was pared by 5 bases and J by 0 bases, with 12 bases of the junction left unmatched. The CDR3 is CASSYRDRALLSTDTQYF. As DNA, the CDR3 is TGTGCCAGTAGTTACCGGGACAGGGCCCTTCTTAGCACAGATACGCAGTATTTT.

This chain joins TRBV27 and TRBJ2-2; 11 nucleotides agree with TRBD2. Germline V gives CDR1 MNHEY, CDR2 SMNVEV (reference sequence). CDR3 length equals 17 residues. With V trimmed by 3 bases and J by 3 bases, 6 bases remained unmatched. This CDR3 is CASSFERTSGYTGELFF. The CDR3, as DNA: TGTGCCAGCAGTTTTGAGAGGACTAGCGGGTACACCGGGGAGCTGTTTTTT.

The V and J genes are TRBV3-1 (or the pseudogene TRBV3-2) and TRBJ1-4; the match to TRBD1 covers 8 bases. V trimming: 5 bases; J trimming: 6 bases; junction bases outside the gene matches: 14. The germline V gene has CDR1 LGHDT and CDR2 YNNKEL (reference sequence). The CDR3 loop spans 17 amino acids. The DNA of the CDR3 is TGTGCCAGCAGCGCCGGGACAGGAGGCTGGTTCCATGAAAAACTGTTTTTT. Protein product: CASSAGTGGWFHEKLFF.

The chain combines TRBV7-9 with TRBJ1-2; TRBD1 aligns across 9 bases. The CDR3 totals 15 residues. Trimming cost V 1 base and J 3 bases; bases outside gene matches: 3. CDR1 is SEHNR and CDR2 is FQNEAQ in the germline V gene (reference sequence). This CDR3 is CASSLEGTGYYGYTF. In DNA, the CDR3 is TGTGCCAGCAGCTTAGAGGGGACAGGGTACTATGGCTACACCTTC.

The chain links TRBV3-1 (or the pseudogene TRBV3-2) to TRBJ2-5; a weak D match, TRBD2 (6 bases). The V gene lost 3 bases and the J gene lost 5 bases, with 19 bases spanning the gap. This CDR3 comprises 16 residues. Germline V lookup: CDR1 LGHDT, CDR2 YNNKEL (reference sequence). The CDR3 nucleotides read TGTGCCAGCAGCCAGGGGTCCGGGAGCCGGTGGGAGACCCAGTACTTC. It translates to CASSQGSGSRWETQYF.

In this sample, this clone turned up a few times. V is TRBV5-4 and J is TRBJ1-2; the match to TRBD1 covers 7 bases. The CDR3 totals 15 residues. Germline CDR1 is SGHNT and CDR2 is YYREEE (reference sequence). J was trimmed by 4 bases and V by 4 bases; bases with no gene match: 10. CDR3 DNA sequence: TGTGCCAGCAGCCATTCAGGGGGAATCAGCTATGGCTACACCTTC. It yields the protein CASSHSGGISYGYTF. Together with reference TRBV5-4 and TRBJ1-2, the CDR3 gives the full variable domain: ETGVTQSPTHLIKTRGQQVTLRCSSQSGHNTVSWYQQALGQGPQFIFQYYREEENGRGNFPPRFSGLQFPNYSSELNVNALELDDSALYLCASSHSGGISYGYTFGSGTRLTVV.